These T cell receptor beta chains were read from a single sample in a study of identical twins. TCRdb processed the 5' RACE reads anew with MiXCR; each CDR3 protein has one entry. The sample yields approximately 1.8 million distinct CDR3 sequences, around 33% seen once. The source material was cord blood. These receptors all come from a newborn girl in good health. Both conserved end residues are part of each CDR3. The D gene is left open where the match is weak. The size field is filled for only some rows; it gives once, few, many or a size class.

-,TRBV7-6,TRBJ2-3,few,TGTGCCAGCAGCTTAGCGCTTTTCCCCAATACGCAGTATTTT,CASSLALFPNTQYF
-,TRBV4-1,TRBJ2-5,few,TGCGCCAGCAGCCACGACAGGACTTCCCAAGAGACCCAGTACTTC,CASSHDRTSQETQYF
-,TRBV3-1,TRBJ1-1,-,TGTGCCAGCAGCCAAGAAGGGGTACGGGGTTACACTGAAGCTTTCTTT,CASSQEGVRGYTEAFF
TRBD1,TRBV20-1,TRBJ2-3,few,TGCAGTGCCCTGACAGGGGTCACAGATACGCAGTATTTT,CSALTGVTDTQYF
-,TRBV27,TRBJ1-5,few,TGTGCCAGCAGTTTCATGGCAGGGACGGACCAGCCCCAGCATTTT,CASSFMAGTDQPQHF
TRBD1,TRBV7-2,TRBJ1-1,-,TGTGCCAGCAAGGACAGGAGGGGGGCTGAAGCTTTCTTT,CASKDRRGAEAFF
-,TRBV7-2,TRBJ2-3,-,TGTGCCAGCAGCTTAAGTGTAGCAGGAGATACGCACTATTTT,CASSLSVAGDTHYF
TRBD2,TRBV5-1,TRBJ2-7,-,TGCGCCAGCAGCTCGGACAGGCCGACTAGCGGGAGGACCTACGAGCAGTACTTC,CASSSDRPTSGRTYEQYF
-,TRBV11-2,TRBJ1-5,-,TGTGCCAGCAGCTCCCGGCATACGGGGCTAGGTCAGCCCCAGCATTTT,CASSSRHTGLGQPQHF
-,TRBV24-1,TRBJ2-3,-,TGTGCCACCAGTGACCGTAGGGCGGATACGCAGTATTTT,CATSDRRADTQYF
-,TRBV7-9,TRBJ2-7,-,TGTGCCAGCAGCTTATCCGGGTCTCCCTACTACGAGCAGTACTTC,CASSLSGSPYYEQYF
-,TRBV12-3/TRBV12-4,TRBJ2-5,-,TGTGCCAGCAGACTGGACGGTCAAGAGACCCAGTACTTC,CASRLDGQETQYF
TRBD2,TRBV18,TRBJ2-7,-,TGTGCCAGCTCACCCACTAGCGGGAGAGGAACCTACGAGCAGTACTTC,CASSPTSGRGTYEQYF
-,TRBV5-1,TRBJ1-2,-,TGCGCCAGCAGCGGAGAGGTGATGGGGGGCTACACCTTC,CASSGEVMGGYTF
-,TRBV5-1,TRBJ2-1,few,TGCGCCAGCAGCTTGACTCTAGTAGACTACAATGAGCAGTTCTTC,CASSLTLVDYNEQFF